The next 27 T cell receptor beta chains were all read from a single sample in a study of response to subunit inactivated influenza vaccine. TCRdb analysed the RT-PCR reads with MiXCR anew, one entry per CDR3 protein. The sample consists of about 500,000 distinct CDR3 sequences, approximately 15% of them appearing once. Sequenced material: CD4+ T cells sorted from PBMCs, taken less than 30 months after vaccination. Receptors originate from a man in his fifties or sixties who received an inactivated influenza vaccine.

There are a few counts of this clonotype. The chain carries TRBV5-1 and TRBJ1-2; D is unresolved. CDR3 length: 14 amino acids. Germline V lookup: CDR1 SGHRS, CDR2 YFSETQ. V was pared by 0 bases and J by 4 bases, with 10 bases between. The CDR3 reads CASSLGTGFYGYTF. In DNA, the CDR3 is TGCGCCAGCAGCTTGGGGACGGGCTTCTATGGCTACACCTTC.

The gene calls are TRBV20-1 and TRBJ1-5; a possible D gene is TRBD1 (6 bases). V lost 3 bases to trimming and J lost 2 bases, with 14 bases between them. Germline assignment: CDR1 DFQATT and CDR2 SNEGSKA (reference sequence). The CDR3 sequence is 15 residues long. CDR3 nucleotide sequence: TGCAGTGCTAGGCCACAGGGATGGGGCAATCAGCCCCAGCATTTT. Its translation: CSARPQGWGNQPQHF.

A few counts support this clonotype. The chain couples TRBV5-8 to TRBJ1-1; TRBD1 matches 9 bases. CDR1 is SGHTS, CDR2 YDEGEE, per germline. V lost 2 bases, J lost 4 bases, and 9 bases stayed unmatched. The CDR3 spans 16 residues. CDR3 amino acids: CASSFNRGLRSTEAFF. The CDR3 DNA reads TGTGCCAGCAGCTTCAACAGGGGGCTCCGGAGCACTGAAGCTTTCTTT.

The table lists this clonotype with a few counts. This rearrangement joins TRBV12-3 or TRBV12-4 to TRBJ1-6; possible D gene TRBD1, 5 bases. The CDR3 contains 14 residues. V was pared by 5 bases and J by 7 bases, with 12 bases between. CDR3 loop: CASSLGAINSPLHF. DNA of the CDR3: TGTGCCAGCAGTCTTGGGGCTATCAATTCACCCCTCCACTTT.

This clonotype occurred a few times. The J gene is TRBJ1-2, the V gene TRBV5-1; D is uncertain. Trimming took off 2 bases at V and 8 bases at J, with 7 bases between the two ends. Germline lookup yields CDR1 SGHRS and CDR2 YFSETQ. CDR3 length: 11 residues. The chain's CDR3 is CASSFLGGYTF. For the CDR3, the DNA is TGCGCCAGCAGCTTTCTAGGAGGCTACACCTTC.

This chain joins TRBV6-2 or TRBV6-3 and TRBJ2-4, with D perhaps TRBD2 (5 bases). Germline V lookup: CDR1 MNHEY, CDR2 SVGEGT. CDR3 length: 14 residues. Trimming shortened V by 8 bases and J by 4 bases, and 15 bases separated the two germline ends. The CDR3 is CASAKSGIKNIQYF. The CDR3 DNA reads as TGTGCCAGCGCGAAATCCGGGATAAAAAACATTCAGTACTTC.

V gene TRBV7-2 combines with J gene TRBJ1-1; weak D call: TRBD1 (6 bases). This CDR3 has 14 residues. V dropped 5 bases and J dropped 3 bases, with 13 bases sitting between them. The germline CDR1 and CDR2 sequences are SGHTA and FQGNSA. CDR3 coding DNA: TGTGCCAGCAGCGTCTTACAGGGTTACACTGAAGCTTTCTTT. This gives the protein CASSVLQGYTEAFF. The full variable domain, its missing parts supplied by reference TRBV7-2 and TRBJ1-1, is GAGVSQSPSNKVTEKGKDVELRCDPISGHTALYWYRQSLGQGLEFLIYFQGNSAPDKSGLPSDRFSAERTGGSVSTLTIQRTQQEDSAVYLCASSVLQGYTEAFFGQGTRLTVV.

The CDR3 protein is CASSLMTGGNYGYTF. In DNA form, the CDR3 reads TGTGCCAGCAGTTTAATGACAGGTGGGAACTATGGCTACACCTTC. The rearrangement uses TRBV28 and TRBJ1-2; possible D gene TRBD1, 6 bases. The germline V and J ends were trimmed by 2 bases and 2 bases, with 12 bases remaining between them. This CDR3 region has 15 residues. Germline loops: CDR1 MDHEN, CDR2 SYDVKM.

The gene calls are TRBV20-1 and TRBJ1-2, with a weak D call TRBD1 (6 bases). CDR1 and CDR2 from the germline V gene are DFQATT and SNEGSKA (reference sequence). The CDR3 consists of 14 residues. Trimming removed 0 bases from V and 4 bases from J, with 12 bases in between. CDR3 DNA: TGCAGTGCTAGAGATAGCAGGACAGCCTATGGCTACACCTTC. It translates to CSARDSRTAYGYTF.

This clonotype was observed a few times. CDR3 nucleotides: TGTGCCAGCAGTACGGGGGGCGCGAGCACCGGGGAGCTGTTTTTT. Its translation: CASSTGGASTGELFF. The chain carries TRBV2 and TRBJ2-2, with TRBD2 as a possible D gene (7 bases). Germline values: CDR1 SNHLY, CDR2 FYNNEI. V was trimmed by 5 bases and J by 4 bases, leaving 14 bases between them. The CDR3 is made up of 15 amino acids.

This chain uses TRBV30 with TRBJ2-1; D gene uncertain. The CDR3 spans 11 residues. Germline loops: CDR1 GTSNPN, CDR2 SVGIG (reference sequence). V gave up 0 bases and J gave up 12 bases, with 9 bases separating them. The CDR3 DNA sequence: TGTGCCTGGAGTGTACAAGGGTTGCAGTTCTTC. As protein: CAWSVQGLQFF.

The J gene is TRBJ1-4, the V gene TRBV4-3, with D possibly matching TRBD1 (5 bases). This CDR3 is built from 17 residues. V was pared by 0 bases and J by 7 bases, with 18 bases between. CDR1 and CDR2 (germline): LGHNA, YSLEER. The CDR3 DNA reads TGCGCCAGCAGCCAAGAGTTGGCCCCGAGGGGTACTGAAAAACTGTTTTTT. It yields the protein CASSQELAPRGTEKLFF.

The V call is TRBV10-3, the J call TRBJ2-5, with no clear D. CDR3 length equals 12 residues. V was pared by 8 bases and J by 5 bases, with 12 bases between. Per germline, CDR1 ENHRY and CDR2 SYGVKD. This CDR3 is CAIGGNVETQYF. CDR3 in DNA: TGTGCCATCGGTGGCAACGTGGAGACCCAGTACTTC.

This clonotype was seen more than once but under ten times. The chain couples TRBV28 to TRBJ2-2, with a possible D match to TRBD1 (6 bases). The CDR3 totals 15 residues. Germline V gene lookup returns CDR1 MDHEN and CDR2 SYDVKM. V lost 3 bases to trimming and J lost 7 bases, with 15 bases between them. DNA for the CDR3: TGTGCCAGCAGTTTTCTAACAGGGAGTAACGGGGAGCTGTTTTTT. Translating gives CASSFLTGSNGELFF.

This clonotype appeared a few times. This chain links TRBV2 with TRBJ2-7; 11 positions match TRBD2. Germline values: CDR1 SNHLY, CDR2 FYNNEI. CDR3 length equals 13 residues. The V segment lost 7 bases and the J segment 4 bases; nucleotides outside the gene matches: 3. The CDR3 region is CASNLAGGYEQYF. In DNA, the CDR3 is TGTGCCAGCAACCTAGCGGGAGGTTACGAGCAGTACTTC.

The chain has TRBV7-2 and TRBJ1-5; TRBD1 is a possible D gene (6 bases). The germline CDR1 and CDR2 sequences are SGHTA and FQGNSA. This CDR3 comprises 14 residues. The V end was cut by 10 bases, the J end by 4 bases, with 17 bases between. The CDR3 sequence: CANQDRCSNQPQHF. The CDR3 bases are TGTGCCAACCAAGACAGGTGCTCTAATCAGCCCCAGCATTTT.

The table lists this clonotype with many counts. The rearrangement joins TRBV10-3 to TRBJ2-7; TRBD1 matches at 8 bases. Germline V gene sequence: CDR1 ENHRY, CDR2 SYGVKD. Losses at the gene ends were 6 bases for V and 0 bases for J; bases not matched to a gene: 7. This CDR3 has 15 amino acids. For the CDR3, the DNA is TGTGCCATCAGCGGGACAGGTGAGAGCTCCTACGAGCAGTACTTC. Protein sequence: CAISGTGESSYEQYF.

This clonotype was recorded at least ten times. The rearrangement links TRBV10-3 to TRBJ1-5, with D maybe TRBD1 (5 bases). The length of the CDR3 is 17 residues. The germline V gene encodes CDR1 ENHRY and CDR2 SYGVKD. Trimming took 0 bases from V and 7 from J, leaving 19 bases between them. The DNA for the CDR3 is TGTGCCATCAGTGAGTCGAAAGGGACTTTCGCCCCACAGCCCCAGCATTTT. Its protein is CAISESKGTFAPQPQHF.

The chain is built from TRBV30 and TRBJ1-4; the match to TRBD1 covers 7 bases. J gave up 4 bases and V 1 base, and 0 bases lay outside the gene matches. CDR1 and CDR2 from the germline V gene are GTSNPN and SVGIG (reference sequence). CDR3 size: 13 residues. Written as DNA, the CDR3 is TGTGCCTGGAGTGGACAGGGTAATGAAAAACTGTTTTTT. This translates into CAWSGQGNEKLFF.

The rearrangement uses TRBV29-1 and TRBJ2-2; 10 bases align to TRBD2. The V segment lost 4 bases and the J segment 8 bases; nucleotides outside the gene matches: 7. Germline V gene lookup returns CDR1 SQVTM and CDR2 ANQGSEA. The CDR3 length is 14 residues. CDR3 nucleotide sequence: TGCAGCGTTGGGACTAGCGGTCGACTGGGGGAGCTGTTTTTT. Translated, it gives CSVGTSGRLGELFF.

The chain uses TRBV4-3 and TRBJ2-7, with TRBD2 matching 7 bases. Germline CDR1 LGHNA, CDR2 YSLEER. The length of the CDR3 is 15 residues. Trimming took 1 base from V and 4 from J; bases not matched to a gene: 7. The CDR3 sequence is CASSQADWGGYEQYF. CDR3 DNA sequence: TGCGCCAGCAGCCAAGCCGACTGGGGGGGGTACGAGCAGTACTTC.

A word on this clonotype: The junction differs from germline at one of its ends, possibly a read error. The V gene is TRBV20-1, the J gene TRBJ2-7; 11 bases are a match to TRBD1. The CDR3 covers 14 residues. Germline assignment: CDR1 DFQATT and CDR2 SNEGSKA (reference sequence). The CDR3 coding sequence is TGCAGTCCTAGTGGGACAGGGGGGACCTACGAGCAGTACTTC. It encodes CSPSGTGGTYEQYF.

This clonotype was counted ten times or more. The V and J genes are TRBV6-5 and TRBJ1-5, with D perhaps TRBD1 (6 bases). V lost 0 bases and J 6 bases, leaving 15 bases between the germline ends. The CDR3 totals 16 residues. CDR1 MNHEY and CDR2 SVGAGI come from the germline V gene. CDR3 nucleotides: TGTGCCAGCAGTTACTCGAGGGGGGGCGAGGGTCAGCCCCAGCATTTT. The encoded protein is CASSYSRGGEGQPQHF.

This clonotype came up a few times. The chain links TRBV5-1 to TRBJ1-1; D perhaps matches TRBD1 (6 bases). This CDR3 has 13 amino acids. V lost 4 bases to trimming and J lost 5 bases, with 12 bases between them. Germline assignment: CDR1 SGHRS and CDR2 YFSETQ. The CDR3 coding sequence is TGCGCCAGCAGCGCAGAGAGGGGGACTGAAGCTTTCTTT. This sequence encodes CASSAERGTEAFF.

This clonotype was found a few times. The V call is TRBV7-9, the J call TRBJ2-2, with TRBD1 matching 9 bases. This CDR3 has 16 residues. Trimming cost V 5 bases and J 3 bases; bases outside gene matches: 7. CDR1 is SEHNR and CDR2 is FQNEAQ in the germline V gene (reference sequence). The DNA of the CDR3 is TGTGCCAGCAGCCCGGATGGGACAGGGTACACCGGGGAGCTGTTTTTT. Encoded protein: CASSPDGTGYTGELFF.

This sequence joins TRBV20-1 and TRBJ2-3; no reliable D call. Trimming shortened V by 3 bases and J by 7 bases, and 5 bases separated the two germline ends. The CDR3 sequence is 10 residues long. Germline lookup yields CDR1 DFQATT and CDR2 SNEGSKA (reference sequence). In nucleotides, the CDR3 is TGCAGTGCTAGGCAAAATACGCAGTATTTT. Its translation: CSARQNTQYF.

This clonotype has a handful of counts. The rearrangement links TRBV7-2 to TRBJ2-7; TRBD2 might be the D (5 bases). V was trimmed by 3 bases and J by 2 bases, leaving 11 bases between them. The CDR3 spans 14 residues. Germline V gene data show CDR1 as SGHTA and CDR2 as FQGNSA. The CDR3 region has the DNA TGTGCCAGCAGCTTGGACGGGAACCCCTACGAGCAGTACTTC. Translating it yields CASSLDGNPYEQYF.